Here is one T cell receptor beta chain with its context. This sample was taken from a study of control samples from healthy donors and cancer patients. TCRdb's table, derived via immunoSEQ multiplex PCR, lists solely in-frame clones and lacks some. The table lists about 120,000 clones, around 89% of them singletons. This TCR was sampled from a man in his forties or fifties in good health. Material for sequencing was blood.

The CDR3 bases are TGTGCCAGCTCACCAAGGGCCCGTGAGGACGAGCAGTACTTC. Its translation: CASSPRAREDEQYF. The chain has TRBV18 and TRBJ2-7; D is ambiguous. V was pared by 2 bases and J by 5 bases, with 13 bases between. The CDR3 runs 14 residues. Per the germline V gene, CDR1 is KGHSH and CDR2 is LQKENI.